The entry that follows covers one T cell receptor beta chain sequence. Original data processing: Amplification of reference gene primers provided the estimated nucleated cell counts. Using immunoSEQ multiplex PCR, the repertoire was profiled, and TCRdb retains in-frame clones only, with some absent. V and J calls and clone size are as listed in that table; D and trimming were resolved from the DNA. The sample lists some 200,000 clones; 60% to 85% were seen once. These data are taken from a study of blood T cell repertoires in COVID-19. Study summary: PBMCs, B-cell-depleted T cells, or T cells provided the cDNA or gDNA that made up the material.

This clonotype was sampled from a woman aged 70-85 years with acute or convalescent COVID-19. The sample consisted of peripheral blood.

The CDR3 DNA reads TGCGCCAGCAGCTCAAACGGGGTTACCGGGGAGCTGTTTTTT. Translated, it gives CASSSNGVTGELFF. V usage is TRBV5-1 and J usage is TRBJ2-2, with D perhaps matching TRBD2 (5 bases). This CDR3 is 14 amino acids long. Trimming took off 3 bases at V and 5 bases at J, with 11 bases between the two ends. The germline V gene encodes CDR1 SGHRS and CDR2 YFSETQ.